One sample yielded the 25 T cell receptor beta chains listed below, sequenced in a study of CD8 T cells in Susac syndrome. The RNA, roughly 0.45 to 1 ug, was put through reverse transcription using random hexamers. One entry per CDR3 protein, called by TCRdb with MiXCR from the immunoSEQ multiplex PCR reads. Here the sample spans over 150,000 distinct CDR3 sequences, roughly 94% being singletons. The sequencing sample was made of CD4+ T cells from PBMCs. These receptors came from a human donor with Susac syndrome.

This chain connects TRBV7-8 to TRBJ1-1; possibly TRBD1 for D (5 bases). Germline assignment: CDR1 SGHVS and CDR2 FQNEAQ. CDR3 length equals 14 residues. The V gene lost 7 bases and the J gene lost 4 bases, with 16 bases spanning the gap. CDR3 region: CASTPGQVVTEAFF. The CDR3 nucleotides read TGTGCCAGCACCCCGGGGCAGGTCGTCACTGAAGCTTTCTTT.

This chain joins TRBV30 and TRBJ2-5; TRBD1 matches 8 bases. CDR3 length: 14 residues. Germline trimming cut 0 bases from V and 3 bases from J; bases unmatched to any gene: 3. Germline CDR1 is GTSNPN and CDR2 is SVGIG (reference sequence). The CDR3 reads CAWSVGQGEETQYF. The CDR3 nucleotides are TGTGCCTGGAGTGTAGGACAGGGTGAAGAGACCCAGTACTTC.

The V and J genes are TRBV5-1 and TRBJ1-1; D is ambiguous. Trimming removed 0 bases at V and 5 bases at J, with 8 bases between. This CDR3 contains 13 residues. Germline V lookup: CDR1 SGHRS, CDR2 YFSETQ. The CDR3 region has the DNA TGCGCCAGCAGCTTGGTCGGAGTGACTGAAGCTTTCTTT. Its translation is CASSLVGVTEAFF.

The chain carries TRBV7-9 and TRBJ2-3; D is undetermined. The V and J ends lost 1 base and 6 bases respectively, with 17 bases between them. CDR1 is SEHNR and CDR2 is FQNEAQ in the germline V gene (reference sequence). This CDR3 has 16 residues. CDR3 region: CASSLVASRRMDTQYF. The CDR3 DNA reads TGTGCCAGCAGCTTAGTGGCGAGCCGACGGATGGATACGCAGTATTTT.

The V call is TRBV3-1, the J call TRBJ2-2, with D uncertain. V shed 0 bases and J shed 5 bases, with 10 bases lying between them. The CDR3 covers 15 residues. Germline CDR1 and CDR2: LGHDT and YNNKEL (reference sequence). The chain's CDR3 is CASSQDLAPTGELFF. In DNA form, the CDR3 reads TGTGCCAGCAGCCAAGATTTAGCCCCAACCGGGGAGCTGTTTTTT.

Comments on this clonotype: A read error may produce the germline difference seen at one junction end. V usage is TRBV7-9 and J usage is TRBJ2-1, with D perhaps matching TRBD2 (6 bases). The CDR3 runs to 14 residues. CDR1 and CDR2 (germline): SEHNR, FQNEAQ (reference sequence). The CDR3 DNA reads as TGTGCCAGCAGGTCTACCGGGAGCTACGATGAGCAGTTCTTC. It yields the protein CASRSTGSYDEQFF. Together with reference TRBV7-9 and TRBJ2-1, the CDR3 gives the full variable domain: DTGVSQNPRHKITKRGQNVTFRCDPISEHNRLYWYRQTLGQGPEFLTYFQNEAQLEKSRLLSDRFSAERPKGSFSTLEIQRTEQGDSAMYLCASRSTGSYDEQFFGPGTRLTVL.

The chain couples TRBV29-1 to TRBJ2-3, with TRBD2 identical over 14 bases. Germline assignment: CDR1 SQVTM and CDR2 ANQGSEA. The CDR3 covers 15 residues. The V segment lost 6 bases and the J segment 3 bases; nucleotides outside the gene matches: 5. The CDR3 DNA follows: TGCAGCGTCAAAGGGACTAGCGGGAGTACAGATACGCAGTATTTT. Its translation: CSVKGTSGSTDTQYF.

The V call is TRBV25-1, the J call TRBJ2-5; TRBD2 might be the D (6 bases). CDR3 length: 15 amino acids. The V gene's germline CDR1 is MGHDK and CDR2 SYGVNS. Trimming removed 2 bases at V and 2 bases at J, with 12 bases between. CDR3 region: CASSEGLAGQETQYF. The CDR3 nucleotides are TGTGCCAGCAGTGAAGGATTGGCGGGGCAAGAGACCCAGTACTTC.

This chain joins TRBV12-3 or TRBV12-4 and TRBJ2-7; D is undetermined. Trimming left V 4 bases short and J 5 bases short, with 6 bases between. The CDR3 sequence is 11 residues long. As DNA, the CDR3 is TGTGCCAGCAGTTCCTTAAACGAGCAGTACTTC. Translated, it gives CASSSLNEQYF.

The rearrangement uses TRBV7-9 and TRBJ2-5; 9 bases line up with TRBD2. In germline, CDR1 is SEHNR, CDR2 FQNEAQ (reference sequence). J was trimmed by 5 bases and V by 5 bases; bases with no gene match: 6. The CDR3 is made up of 14 amino acids. The CDR3 here is CASSKLGTSETQYF. CDR3 coding DNA: TGTGCCAGCAGCAAACTTGGGACTAGCGAGACCCAGTACTTC.

The chain combines TRBV20-1 with TRBJ2-6, with D hard to call. Between the trimmed V and J ends, which lost 5 bases and 2 bases, there was a span of 10 bases. Germline CDR1 and CDR2: DFQATT and SNEGSKA (reference sequence). The CDR3 runs to 14 residues. In DNA, the CDR3 is TGCAGTGCTCCCTCATGGGCTGGGGCCAACGTCCTGACTTTC. The encoded protein is CSAPSWAGANVLTF.

This chain connects TRBV5-1 to TRBJ2-3; maybe TRBD2 (5 bases). The CDR3 has 15 residues. CDR1 is SGHRS, CDR2 YFSETQ, per germline. Trimming pared 0 bases from V and 2 bases from J, leaving 10 bases between. The CDR3 coding sequence is TGCGCCAGCAGCTTGGTATCGGGAATCACAGATACGCAGTATTTT. This sequence encodes CASSLVSGITDTQYF.

V is TRBV20-1 and J is TRBJ2-1; D is possibly TRBD2 (6 bases). The V end lost 3 bases, the J end lost 8 bases, and 17 bases lay between the germline ends. From germline, CDR1 is DFQATT and CDR2 SNEGSKA (reference sequence). The CDR3 consists of 14 residues. CDR3 sequence (DNA): TGCAGTGCTAGTATGGAGGGATCTGGTTATGAGCAGTTCTTC. Translating gives CSASMEGSGYEQFF.

The chain couples TRBV5-1 to TRBJ2-7; 8 nucleotides align to TRBD2. This CDR3 spans 16 amino acids. Looked up from germline, CDR1 is SGHRS and CDR2 is YFSETQ. V was clipped by 1 base and J by 5 bases; unmatched bases: 11. The CDR3 loop is CASSLMTASGSDEQYF. CDR3 DNA: TGCGCCAGCAGCTTGATGACGGCTAGCGGGTCGGACGAGCAGTACTTC.

The chain combines TRBV19 with TRBJ1-2; 9 bases align to TRBD1. Germline assignment: CDR1 LNHDA and CDR2 SQIVND (reference sequence). J lost 2 bases, V lost 3 bases, and 4 bases had no gene match. This CDR3 spans 15 amino acids. The CDR3 is CASSMAGTGNYGYTF. The DNA of the CDR3 is TGTGCCAGTAGTATGGCCGGGACAGGGAACTATGGCTACACCTTC.

V and J are TRBV7-9 and TRBJ2-5; TRBD2 might be the D (5 bases). Trimming removed 0 bases from V and 1 base from J, with 18 bases in between. Germline V gene sequence: CDR1 SEHNR, CDR2 FQNEAQ (reference sequence). The CDR3 runs 18 residues. The CDR3 bases are TGTGCCAGCAGCTTAGCGCGGTTGAGTCGGGGTCGCCAAGAGACCCAGTACTTC. Protein: CASSLARLSRGRQETQYF.

The chain has TRBV29-1 and TRBJ1-1; tentatively, D is TRBD1 (5 bases). Germline CDR1 and CDR2: SQVTM and ANQGSEA. V was shortened by 7 bases and J by 4 bases, with 16 bases between the two germline ends. CDR3 length equals 13 residues. The CDR3 loop is CSAAGDWGTEAFF. The CDR3, as DNA: TGCAGCGCTGCGGGGGATTGGGGCACTGAAGCTTTCTTT. Complete variable domain (other parts from reference TRBV29-1 and TRBJ1-1): SAVISQKPSRDICQRGTSLTIQCQVDSQVTMMFWYRQQPGQSLTLIATANQGSEATYESGFVIDKFPISRPNLTFSTLTVSNMSPEDSSIYLCSAAGDWGTEAFFGQGTRLTVV.

The chain is built from TRBV7-7 and TRBJ2-7; 9 nucleotides align to TRBD1. CDR3 length: 16 amino acids. The J segment lost 7 bases and the V segment lost 5 bases, leaving 15 bases of the junction unmatched. The germline gives CDR1 SSHAT, CDR2 FNYEAQ (reference sequence). CDR3 sequence reads: CASSPGKTGGPLEQYF. Here the CDR3 DNA reads TGTGCCAGCAGCCCCGGGAAGACAGGGGGACCATTGGAGCAGTACTTC.

The V call is TRBV7-2, the J call TRBJ1-1; no clear D. The CDR3 consists of 16 residues. Germline V gives CDR1 SGHTA, CDR2 FQGNSA. The V end lost 3 bases, the J end lost 0 bases, and 14 bases lay between the germline ends. CDR3 nucleotides: TGTGCCAGCAGCTTTTCCCCACATTGGTTGAACACTGAAGCTTTCTTT. The encoded protein is CASSFSPHWLNTEAFF.

The CDR3: CASSPGTGTGNTIYF. The CDR3 region has the DNA TGTGCCAGCAGCCCAGGGACAGGGACTGGAAACACCATATATTTT. The chain combines TRBV9 with TRBJ1-3; TRBD1 aligns across 9 bases. CDR3 length: 15 residues. Trimming took 4 bases from V and 2 from J; bases not matched to a gene: 4. Germline CDR1 SGDLS, CDR2 YYNGEE.

The gene calls are TRBV30 and TRBJ1-2; D is possibly TRBD1 (6 bases). From germline, CDR1 is GTSNPN and CDR2 SVGIG (reference sequence). The CDR3 covers 13 residues. Trimming stripped 0 bases from V and 7 bases from J, with 12 bases between. The CDR3, as DNA: TGTGCCTGGAGTGTGGCGGGACAAGTTGGCTACACCTTC. Translating gives CAWSVAGQVGYTF.

The chain combines TRBV5-1 with TRBJ1-1; D uncertain. Germline CDR1 reads SGHRS; CDR2 reads YFSETQ. Trimming shortened V by 5 bases and J by 3 bases, and 14 bases separated the two germline ends. The CDR3 sequence is 14 residues long. CDR3 nucleotides: TGCGCCAGCAGGAAAGAACCCGAGGACACTGAAGCTTTCTTT. This gives the protein CASRKEPEDTEAFF.

This clonotype was detected only once. This chain links TRBV12-3 or TRBV12-4 with TRBJ1-2; D unclear. Trimming pared 1 base from V and 8 bases from J, leaving 8 bases between. The length of the CDR3 is 12 residues. This chain's CDR3 is CASSLGDGGYTF. In DNA, the CDR3 is TGTGCCAGCAGTTTAGGGGATGGGGGCTACACCTTC.

The CDR3 reads CASSVSGGYEQYF. CDR3 nucleotide sequence: TGTGCCAGCAGTGTTTCAGGGGGGTACGAGCAGTACTTC. The J gene is TRBJ2-7, the V gene TRBV2, with D perhaps TRBD1 (7 bases). The CDR3 is 13 amino acids. The V gene lost 4 bases and the J gene lost 4 bases, with 11 bases spanning the gap. Germline V CDR1 and CDR2: SNHLY, FYNNEI.

The J gene is TRBJ2-2, the V gene TRBV4-3; D gene ambiguous. The CDR3 covers 15 residues. Germline loops: CDR1 LGHNA, CDR2 YSLEER. The V and J ends lost 1 base and 0 bases respectively, with 6 bases between them. The CDR3 spells CASSQGFPNTGELFF. In nucleotides, the CDR3 is TGCGCCAGCAGCCAAGGTTTTCCGAACACCGGGGAGCTGTTTTTT.